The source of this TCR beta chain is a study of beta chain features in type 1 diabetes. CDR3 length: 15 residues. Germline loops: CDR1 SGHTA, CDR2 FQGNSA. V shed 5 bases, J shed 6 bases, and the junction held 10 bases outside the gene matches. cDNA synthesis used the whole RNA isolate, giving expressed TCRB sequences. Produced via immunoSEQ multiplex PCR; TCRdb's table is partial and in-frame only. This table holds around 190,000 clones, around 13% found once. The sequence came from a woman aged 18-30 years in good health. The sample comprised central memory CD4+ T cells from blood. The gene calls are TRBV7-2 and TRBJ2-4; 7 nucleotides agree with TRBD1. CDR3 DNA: TGTGCCAGCAGCCCCGGGACAGCGAGGCCAAACATTCAGTACTTC. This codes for CASSPGTARPNIQYF.